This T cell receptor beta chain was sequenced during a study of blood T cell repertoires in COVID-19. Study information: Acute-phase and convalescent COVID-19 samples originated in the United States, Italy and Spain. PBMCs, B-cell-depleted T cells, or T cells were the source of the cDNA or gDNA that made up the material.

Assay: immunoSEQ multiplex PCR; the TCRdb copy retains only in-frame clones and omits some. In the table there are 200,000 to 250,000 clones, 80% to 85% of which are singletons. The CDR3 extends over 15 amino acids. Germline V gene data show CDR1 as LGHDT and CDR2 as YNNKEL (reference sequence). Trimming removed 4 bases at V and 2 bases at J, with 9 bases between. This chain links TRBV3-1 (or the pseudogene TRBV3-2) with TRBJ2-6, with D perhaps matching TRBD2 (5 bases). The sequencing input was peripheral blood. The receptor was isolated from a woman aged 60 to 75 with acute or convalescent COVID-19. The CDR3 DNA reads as TGTGCCAGCAGCCCGAAGGGAGCTGGGGCCAACGTCCTGACTTTC. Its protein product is CASSPKGAGANVLTF.